Here is one TCR beta chain with its context. CDR1 MGHRA and CDR2 YSYEKL come from the germline V gene. The CDR3 is 16 residues long. V was clipped by 3 bases and J by 9 bases; unmatched bases: 11. The sample comes from a study of T cells after yellow fever vaccination. TCRdb re-analysed the 5' RACE reads in MiXCR, keeping a single row per CDR3 protein. The sample holds about 340,000 distinct CDR3 sequences; over 8% are singletons and the top ten take 15% to 20%. The origin of this receptor is a man between 18 and 35 years old who received the YFV17D yellow fever vaccine. Specimen: PBMCs, collected on the day of the first yellow fever vaccination. The chain is built from TRBV4-1 and TRBJ2-1, with TRBD1 identical over 10 bases. CDR3 DNA: TGCGCCAGCAGCCACCCCGCTTGGGACAGGGGAAGTGAGCAGTTCTTC. It encodes CASSHPAWDRGSEQFF.